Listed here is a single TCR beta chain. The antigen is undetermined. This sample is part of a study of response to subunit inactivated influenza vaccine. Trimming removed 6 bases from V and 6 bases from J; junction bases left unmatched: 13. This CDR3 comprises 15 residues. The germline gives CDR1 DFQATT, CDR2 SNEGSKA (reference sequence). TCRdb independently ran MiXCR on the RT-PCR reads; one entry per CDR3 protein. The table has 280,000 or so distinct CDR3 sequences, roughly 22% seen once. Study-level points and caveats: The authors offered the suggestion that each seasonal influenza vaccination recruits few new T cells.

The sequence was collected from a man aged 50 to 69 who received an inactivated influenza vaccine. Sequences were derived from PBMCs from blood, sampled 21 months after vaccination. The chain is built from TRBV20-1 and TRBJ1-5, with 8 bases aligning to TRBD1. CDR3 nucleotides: TGCAGTGCCCCACGGCGGACAGGGTCTAGTCAGCCCCAGCATTTT. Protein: CSAPRRTGSSQPQHF.